The sample holds a few counts of the clone carrying this T cell receptor (beta chain). The data are from a study of T-cell memory formation after mild COVID-19. CDR1 and CDR2 (germline): MNHEY, SVGEGT. The CDR3 contains 11 residues. Trimming pared 2 bases from V and 12 bases from J, leaving 5 bases between. Libraries for TCRalpha and TCRbeta carried sample barcodes and unique molecular identifiers via 5'RACE. From the 5' RACE reads, TCRdb called clonotypes with MiXCR, one entry per CDR3 protein. In the table there are 550,000 to 650,000 distinct CDR3 sequences, 15% to 20% of which are singletons. V is TRBV6-2 or TRBV6-3 and J is TRBJ1-6, with unresolved D. The TCR originated in an adult woman who had mild COVID-19 (a few samples of this study predate the infection). Cell type and time point are not known. The specimen was PBMCs or a T cell subset sorted from them (not recorded which). The CDR3 sequence is CASSYQGPLHF. CDR3 coding DNA: TGTGCCAGCAGTTACCAAGGACCCCTCCACTTT.